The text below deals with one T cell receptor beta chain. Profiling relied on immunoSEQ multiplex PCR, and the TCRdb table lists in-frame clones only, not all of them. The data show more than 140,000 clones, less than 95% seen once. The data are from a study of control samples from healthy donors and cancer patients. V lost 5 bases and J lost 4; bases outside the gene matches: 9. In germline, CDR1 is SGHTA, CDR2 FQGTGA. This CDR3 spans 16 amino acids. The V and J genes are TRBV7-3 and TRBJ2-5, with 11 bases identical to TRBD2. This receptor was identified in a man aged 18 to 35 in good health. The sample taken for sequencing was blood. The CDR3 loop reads CASSPRPTSGGETQYF. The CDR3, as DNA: TGTGCCAGCAGCCCCCGCCCCACTAGCGGGGGAGAGACCCAGTACTTC. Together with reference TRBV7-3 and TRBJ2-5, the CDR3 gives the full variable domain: GAGVSQTPSNKVTEKGKYVELRCDPISGHTALYWYRQSLGQGPEFLIYFQGTGAADDSGLPNDRFFAVRPEGSVSTLKIQRTERGDSAVYLCASSPRPTSGGETQYFGPGTRLLVL.